Here is one T cell receptor (beta chain) with its context. Its specific antigen is unknown. No base-level quality is on record; no much larger clone is a single base apart. The data were taken from a study of cytomegalovirus exposure and HLA in healthy donors (dated by TCRdb to about 2017). Some background on the complete study: In an earlier analysis of some 550 of the donors, 250 to 350 Gb of sequence data and 117 million unique TCR beta sequences from 150 million to 200 million T cells were reported. To predict cytomegalovirus infection status, the study combined high-throughput TCR immunosequencing, statistical association of individual TCRs with disease status, and machine learning. Roughly 5 DR-DQ haplotypes were handled as single units for association and clustering, since linkage in the cohort was strong. An early release covering 550 to 700 HLA-typed donors comprised about 310 gigabases of sequencing data and approximately 80 million unique TCR sequences. Rather than drawing on any new phenotypic data, the later analysis identified candidate immune exposures from TCR beta sequences and the way those sequences occurred across donors. An earlier analysis of 587 of the donors used high-throughput TCR beta sequencing to judge whether each TCR beta V gene segment behaved as functional or pseudogenic. The number of typed donors differed by locus: about 629-630 for A, B, C, DRB1 and DQB1; 500 to 550 for DQA1; approximately 600 for DPA1; and roughly 470 for DPB1. Every discovery cohort repertoire had been produced on one sequencing platform. A later genetic analysis took genome-wide SNP genotypes for about three fifths of the 666 donors and used that subset as a discovery cohort. Among roughly 400 genotyped donors of the cohort, an average of 235,054 unique TCR beta nucleotide sequences were sequenced per donor, roughly 20% of them non-productive. Of the 350 to 450 genotyped donors, roughly 80% fell in the genetic ancestry cluster associated with self-reported Caucasian donors. In addition to the first cohort of 666 subjects, a separate validation cohort of under 150 different subjects was used. To study patterns of TCR occurrence, a later analysis re-analyzed previously published TCR beta repertoires from around 700 donors and added high-resolution HLA genotyping. Donor age, sex, ethnicity and CMV serostatus were compiled alongside the repertoire data. The study profiled the T cell repertoires of hundreds of subjects by immunosequencing and related them to cytomegalovirus serostatus. The study was designed to test whether signatures of past pathogen exposure could be identified by cataloging public T cell receptors. HLA typing included class I and class II loci at four-digit resolution. The investigation overall reported the following: In a later analysis, 15,000 to 20,000 TCR beta sequences were associated with specific HLA alleles at a false discovery rate of 0.05. The earlier analysis of almost 600 of the donors excluded some 16 rarely observed V segments, including chromosome 9 orphons, because counts were too low. A total of 150 to 200 TCR beta chains were listed by the study as associated with cytomegalovirus. Because HLA typing was missing for some donors at each locus, association tests included only the typed subset. The only immune exposure information available for the cohort was CMV serostatus. In a later analysis, the rate of TCR association differed among HLA loci, with DRB1 alleles having the most associated TCRs and HLA-C alleles having the fewest. Sequencing depth was assumed to be roughly uniform across donors in the presence/absence analyses, though that assumption may not hold. A later genetic analysis associated a missense DCLRE1C variant with V-gene and J-gene trimming of TCR beta chains, and an independent cohort replicated the association. Broadly in line with IMGT annotations, most TCR beta V segments showed up in productive rearrangements about 87% or about 30% of the time in an earlier analysis of several hundred of the donors. Across donors, most TCR sequences were observed very rarely, whereas some public TCRs were present in many individuals. The sequencing pipeline was judged likely to have produced a cluster of highly shared sequence variants as a technical artifact. The authors suggested that the approach could potentially be extended to other disease states and immunological phenotypes. Cytomegalovirus status was reported to be diagnosed by the classifier with high specificity and sensitivity in both the original and validation cohorts. Correlated functional status among segregating V segments might reflect linkage disequilibrium, but an unknown experimental factor could not be ruled out. According to a later analysis, parvovirus B19, influenza, CMV and Epstein-Barr virus appeared linked to several top co-occurrence clusters. A few of the identified cytomegalovirus-associated TCR beta chains were confirmed in vitro to be specific for cytomegalovirus antigens. In a later analysis, HLA-associated TCR beta chains showed more clonal expansion and lower generation probabilities than non-associated chains that were equally common. A further reported finding was that TCR beta sequences accurately predicted the HLA-A and HLA-B alleles for most subjects in the first cohort. A later analysis found that most CMV-associated TCR beta chains appeared HLA-restricted, with HLA associations seemingly driven largely by CMV exposure. The 87-base-pair reads could not distinguish some IMGT-functional V segments, including TRBV6-2 and TRBV6-3, so those segments were excluded. When HLA alleles, especially DR and DQ, strongly co-occurred, TCR associations were difficult to assign to individual alleles. The cohort was sequenced for TCR beta chains only, and without alpha or paired-chain data the features that could be detected were limited. According to a later genetic analysis, donors in an Asian-associated ancestry cluster had fewer N-insertions in productive TCRs than the approximately 610-donor mean.

At the junction V is shortened by 5 bases and J by 7 bases; bases outside the gene matches: 6. Based on the germline V gene, the CDR1 and CDR2 sequences are SGHTA and FQGNSA. The CDR3, cysteine through phenylalanine, is 14 amino acids long. The only DNA kept is the CDR3, 42 bases in frame from the first base. The cohort consisted of hundreds of healthy bone marrow donors. All cohort members were sampled while nominally healthy, although unrecorded immune exposures were likely present. The donor was CMV seropositive and was included in the group of 289 seropositive cohort members. Each donor provided a peripheral blood sample, and peripheral blood mononuclear cells were used for TCR beta sequencing. Genomic DNA was extracted from the blood cell samples with the Qiagen DNeasy Blood Extraction Kit. The library was obtained by the immunoSEQ multiplex PCR assay. For the multiplex PCR, a mixture combining 60 forward primers for TCR Vbeta segments and 13 reverse primers for TCR Jbeta segments was used. The CDR3 region of rearranged TCR beta genes was amplified from genomic DNA by a multiplex PCR assay. The amplified TCR beta libraries were sequenced on the Illumina HiSeq System as 87-base-pair reads. From the authors' description of their analysis: In a later analysis, 77 million or so unique TCR beta chains were counted across the approximately 620 repertoires, and roughly 11 million of these chains were shared by at least two donors. A nearest-neighbor algorithm error-corrected the raw reads and collapsed the reads into unique sequences, merging closely related sequences to remove PCR and sequencing errors. To assign V, D and J gene segments, CDR3 sequences were aligned to IMGT reference sequences. Each retained sequence needed at least a six-nucleotide match to both a V gene segment and a J gene segment. Rearrangements were classified as productive when the CDR3 lacked stop codons and remained in frame with V and J, and all other rearrangements were classified as non-productive. CDR3 was defined by IMGT convention, running from the second conserved V-encoded cysteine to the conserved J-encoded phenylalanine. The earlier analysis of roughly 590 of the donors excluded any sequence lacking an unambiguous match to a single V gene segment. An earlier analysis of some 610 of the donors called V segments functional above 56.7% productive rearrangements and segregating when the between-donor standard deviation exceeded 5%. A statistical classification framework was built to diagnose cytomegalovirus status from the catalog of TCR beta chain sequences. In a later analysis, TCR nucleotide sequences were compared against IMGT/GENE-DB human TR gene sequences so that V and J genes could be assigned. Using the TCRdist pipeline, a later analysis assigned CDR3 sequences along with most-parsimonious VDJ recombination scenarios. A later analysis defined each TCR beta chain by its CDR3 amino acid sequence plus V-gene family, and excluded reads lacking a unique V-gene family. As a way to deal with suspected cross-contamination and a sequencing artifact, a later analysis dropped 592 nucleotide sequences that were highly shared and had low generation probability. In a later analysis, a clonal expansion index for each public chain was calculated from normalized within-repertoire ranks of inferred template counts. Generation probabilities in a later analysis came from a VDJ recombination model fitted to out-of-frame rearrangements, and those results were checked against IGoR. In a later analysis, hypergeometric tests were used to score TCR-TCR, TCR-HLA and TCR-CMV co-occurrence, with a repertoire-size bias correction applied to TCR pairs. False discovery rates were estimated in a later analysis by permuting HLA or CMV assignments 20 times. In a later analysis, co-occurring TCRs were grouped using DBSCAN, with TCRdist sequence similarity added in when clustering inside HLA-allele-positive subsets. For co-occurrence clustering, repertoires with fewer than 30,000 or more than 120,000 public chains were excluded, along with five repertoires with anomalous nucleotide sharing. TCRdb provides this immuneACCESS table in a form limited to in-frame rearrangements. Some clones are lacking; in checked studies, under half of them reflect an unresolved V gene, and why the rest are absent is not known. V and J calls and clone size follow that table, whereas D and trimming were derived from the DNA. This sample comprises 150,000 to 200,000 clones, 70% to 75% of them detected only once. 4.7% of the sample is held by the ten biggest clonotypes.

The chain is assembled from TRBV7-2 and TRBJ2-1, with TRBD1 matching 9 junction bases. This TCR derives from a man younger than 35 in good health and CMV-seropositive. The specimen sequenced was PBMCs. CDR3 protein: CASSPWTGENEQFF. The nucleotide sequence reads TGTGCCAGCAGCCCATGGACAGGGGAGAATGAGCAGTTCTTC.